The entry below gives a single T cell receptor (beta chain) sequence along with its context. Its antigen is not yet known. Base qualities are missing; no much larger clone stands one base away. This specimen belongs to a study of blood T cell repertoires in COVID-19 (dated by TCRdb to 2018 to 2020). General notes on the study: Samples covering the acute and convalescent phases of COVID-19 were provided by collaborators in the United States, Italy and Spain. Where available, HLA class I and class II types were taken from metadata supplied by the sample provider and were not determined by assay-based typing. The samples were drawn from two sources: the first 160 participants of the ongoing ImmuneRACE study, and 1,200 or so subjects contributed by 6 global collaborators. Deeply sampled blood TCRbeta repertoires from subjects exposed to, actively infected with, or recovered from COVID-19 were included in the dataset. The repertoires were released in a freely available public database intended as a resource for research on the immune response to SARS-CoV-2. The material from the prospective study consisted of cDNA or gDNA derived from T cells, B-cell-depleted T cells, or PBMCs. Sample metadata almost always included a de-identified subject ID, COVID-19 status, age in years and sex.

In Seattle, one collaborating source enrolled patients while the infection was active and tracked those patients longitudinally over the course of disease. Collaborating institutions collected whole blood in K2EDTA tubes following their own protocols. Collaborator samples were shipped for TCRbeta analysis as frozen whole blood, isolated PBMCs, or DNA extracted from either sample type. The junction carries 11 bases between V and J, which are trimmed by 2 bases and 6 bases respectively. The CDR3 holds 15 amino acids from the cysteine to the phenylalanine. Of all the DNA, just the CDR3 is kept, 45 bases in frame from base 1. The germline V gene provides CDR1 MDHEN and CDR2 SYDVKM. TCRbeta CDR3 regions were amplified from genomic DNA by means of the immunoSEQ Assay, a bias-controlled multiplex PCR. The original methods were these. The number of nucleated cells in each sample was estimated from the amplification of reference gene primers within the assay. Sequence reads were collapsed and filtered to measure the absolute abundance of every unique TCRbeta CDR3 rearrangement. Productive Simpson clonality was computed per sample as the square root of Simpson's diversity index over productive rearrangements. The clones in this table, taken by TCRdb from immuneACCESS, are in-frame only. Not every clone is retained; where verified, under half of the shortfall comes from an unresolved V gene, and the cause of the rest is unknown. V, J and clone size were drawn from that table, and D and trimming were deduced from the DNA. In all, the sample holds approximately 250,000 clones, and roughly 88% of those were seen once. The biggest ten clones account for 5% to 7% of the sample.

On the study overall, not on this receptor specifically: How much clinical and demographic metadata was included differed by source and by participant, and the metadata was provided uncurated.

The receptor was isolated from a woman older than 75 with COVID-19, enrolled during active disease. Rearrangement joined TRBV28 to TRBJ1-6; possibly the D gene is TRBD1, per 6 matching bases. What was sequenced was peripheral blood. DNA sequence: TGTGCCAGCAGTTTAGGGGGCTGGAGTAATTCACCCCTCCACTTT. Its protein is CASSLGGWSNSPLHF.